These T cell receptor beta chains were read from a single sample in a study of technical replicates of blood from a handful of donors. Produced via immunoSEQ multiplex PCR; TCRdb's table is partial and in-frame only. The table has under 110,000 clones, 96% seen once; the top ten hold 0.21%. The sequencing sample was made of T cells isolated from PBMCs. Every receptor here comes from a human donor in good health. The CDR3 runs from the conserved cysteine through the conserved F or W. Each record gives: D gene, J gene, V gene, clone size, CDR3 protein, CDR3 DNA. A D gene is named only where the DNA matches it firmly. Where a row states a size, it is once, few, many or the class of an expanded clone; other rows omit it.

d_call: -; j_call: TRBJ1-5; v_call: TRBV28; clone_size: once; cdr3_aa: CASSSKPNQPQHF; cdr3_nt: TGTGCCAGCAGTTCAAAGCCCAATCAGCCCCAGCATTTT
d_call: -; j_call: TRBJ1-1; v_call: TRBV4-1; clone_size: -; cdr3_aa: CASSQDGALLGTEAFF; cdr3_nt: TGCGCCAGCAGCCAAGATGGGGCCTTACTGGGCACTGAAGCTTTCTTT
d_call: -; j_call: TRBJ2-7; v_call: TRBV27; clone_size: -; cdr3_aa: CASSLFQGYEQYF; cdr3_nt: TGTGCCAGCAGTTTATTCCAGGGATACGAGCAGTACTTC
d_call: -; j_call: TRBJ1-6; v_call: TRBV13; clone_size: -; cdr3_aa: CASSLGGGSNSPLHF; cdr3_nt: TGTGCCAGCAGCTTAGGTGGGGGGTCAAATTCACCCCTCCACTTT
d_call: -; j_call: TRBJ2-1; v_call: TRBV19; clone_size: -; cdr3_aa: CASSIDLGDSSNEQFF; cdr3_nt: TGTGCCAGTAGTATAGATTTAGGGGACTCTTCCAATGAGCAGTTCTTC
d_call: TRBD2; j_call: TRBJ2-1; v_call: TRBV12-5; clone_size: -; cdr3_aa: CASGLVIGGRDNEQFF; cdr3_nt: TGTGCTAGTGGTTTGGTAATCGGCGGGAGGGACAATGAGCAGTTCTTC
d_call: TRBD2; j_call: TRBJ2-5; v_call: TRBV19; clone_size: -; cdr3_aa: CASKGPAGMGETQYF; cdr3_nt: TGTGCCAGTAAAGGGCCAGCGGGGATGGGGGAGACCCAGTACTTC
d_call: -; j_call: TRBJ2-1; v_call: TRBV12-2; clone_size: -; cdr3_aa: CGWLADSTNEQFF; cdr3_nt: TGCGGCTGGCTAGCGGATTCAACGAATGAGCAGTTCTTC
d_call: TRBD2; j_call: TRBJ2-5; v_call: TRBV9; clone_size: -; cdr3_aa: CASSAGAGRGQETQYF; cdr3_nt: TGTGCCAGCAGCGCGGGGGCCGGGAGGGGCCAAGAGACCCAGTACTTC
d_call: TRBD2; j_call: TRBJ2-1; v_call: TRBV4-1; clone_size: -; cdr3_aa: CASSPSGGSGGLSYNEQFF; cdr3_nt: TGCGCCAGCAGCCCAAGCGGTGGTAGCGGGGGCCTATCATACAATGAGCAGTTCTTC
d_call: TRBD2; j_call: TRBJ2-3; v_call: TRBV6-4; clone_size: -; cdr3_aa: CASSPLGLAGTDTQYF; cdr3_nt: TGTGCCAGCAGTCCCCTTGGACTAGCGGGCACAGATACGCAGTATTTT
d_call: TRBD1; j_call: TRBJ2-1; v_call: TRBV5-1; clone_size: -; cdr3_aa: CASSLGVRGQLGTDEQFF; cdr3_nt: TGCGCCAGCAGCTTAGGAGTCAGGGGCCAACTAGGGACAGATGAGCAGTTCTTC
d_call: TRBD1; j_call: TRBJ1-1; v_call: TRBV5-1; clone_size: once; cdr3_aa: CASSLAAQGGTEAFF; cdr3_nt: TGCGCCAGCAGCTTGGCGGCACAGGGGGGCACTGAAGCTTTCTTT
d_call: -; j_call: TRBJ2-7; v_call: TRBV27; clone_size: -; cdr3_aa: CASSLQGRTYEQYF; cdr3_nt: TGTGCCAGCAGTTTACAGGGCAGAACCTACGAGCAGTACTTC
d_call: TRBD2; j_call: TRBJ2-1; v_call: TRBV19; clone_size: -; cdr3_aa: CASSTNPGLAGGEQFF; cdr3_nt: TGTGCCAGTAGTACAAATCCGGGACTAGCGGGAGGTGAGCAGTTCTTC
d_call: -; j_call: TRBJ1-2; v_call: TRBV9; clone_size: -; cdr3_aa: CASSVGAGYPTF; cdr3_nt: TGTGCCAGCAGCGTAGGGGCAGGGTATCCTACCTTC
d_call: TRBD1; j_call: TRBJ1-6; v_call: TRBV28; clone_size: -; cdr3_aa: CASSLLGQPDNSPLHF; cdr3_nt: TGTGCCAGCAGTCTCCTGGGACAGCCCGATAATTCACCCCTCCACTTT
d_call: TRBD1; j_call: TRBJ1-3; v_call: TRBV13; clone_size: -; cdr3_aa: CASTYRGQGNTIYF; cdr3_nt: TGTGCCAGCACCTACAGGGGGCAAGGAAACACCATATATTTT
d_call: -; j_call: TRBJ1-5; v_call: TRBV29-1; clone_size: -; cdr3_aa: CSVLDGGQPQHF; cdr3_nt: TGCAGCGTTCTGGACGGCGGGCAGCCCCAGCATTTT
d_call: -; j_call: TRBJ2-5; v_call: TRBV7-6; clone_size: -; cdr3_aa: CASSLSLGRGWETQYF; cdr3_nt: TGTGCCAGCAGCTTATCACTCGGTCGGGGTTGGGAGACCCAGTACTTC
d_call: TRBD1; j_call: TRBJ1-1; v_call: TRBV28; clone_size: once; cdr3_aa: CASGQGVTEAFF; cdr3_nt: TGTGCCAGCGGACAGGGGGTAACTGAAGCTTTCTTT
d_call: TRBD1; j_call: TRBJ2-7; v_call: TRBV11-3; clone_size: -; cdr3_aa: CASSLGDRSLWFYEQYF; cdr3_nt: TGTGCCAGCAGCTTAGGGGACAGGTCCCTTTGGTTCTACGAGCAGTACTTC
d_call: -; j_call: TRBJ2-2; v_call: TRBV27; clone_size: -; cdr3_aa: CASKVSGAWELFF; cdr3_nt: TGTGCCAGCAAAGTTTCGGGAGCCTGGGAGCTGTTTTTT
d_call: -; j_call: TRBJ1-2; v_call: TRBV9; clone_size: -; cdr3_aa: CASSVEGQGVVGYTF; cdr3_nt: TGTGCCAGCAGCGTAGAAGGGCAGGGCGTCGTTGGCTACACCTTC
d_call: -; j_call: TRBJ1-5; v_call: TRBV7-9; clone_size: -; cdr3_aa: CASSLGTAYSNQPQHF; cdr3_nt: TGTGCCAGCAGCTTAGGGACAGCGTATAGCAATCAGCCCCAGCATTTT
d_call: TRBD1; j_call: TRBJ1-2; v_call: TRBV10-1; clone_size: -; cdr3_aa: CASSVGQLYGYTF; cdr3_nt: TGCGCCAGCAGTGTGGGACAGCTTTATGGCTACACCTTC
d_call: -; j_call: TRBJ2-7; v_call: TRBV4-1; clone_size: -; cdr3_aa: CASSLRTASYEQYF; cdr3_nt: TGCGCCAGCAGCCTCCGGACAGCCTCCTACGAGCAGTACTTC
d_call: -; j_call: TRBJ2-3; v_call: TRBV5-1; clone_size: -; cdr3_aa: CASSLQGSLYTDTQYF; cdr3_nt: TGCGCCAGCAGCCTTCAGGGGAGTCTATACACAGATACGCAGTATTTT
d_call: -; j_call: TRBJ1-3; v_call: TRBV25-1; clone_size: once; cdr3_aa: CASSLNKDSLSGNTIYF; cdr3_nt: TGTGCCAGCAGTCTCAATAAAGACAGCCTCTCTGGAAACACCATATATTTT
d_call: -; j_call: TRBJ1-4; v_call: TRBV6-5; clone_size: -; cdr3_aa: CASRNGHGEKLFF; cdr3_nt: TGTGCCAGCAGAAACGGACACGGGGAAAAACTGTTTTTT
d_call: -; j_call: TRBJ2-7; v_call: TRBV13; clone_size: -; cdr3_aa: CASSLGGYEQYF; cdr3_nt: TGTGCCAGCAGCTTGGGGGGATACGAGCAGTACTTC
d_call: -; j_call: TRBJ1-4; v_call: TRBV18; clone_size: -; cdr3_aa: CASSPSPPTVADEKLFF; cdr3_nt: TGTGCCAGCTCACCATCTCCGCCGACAGTGGCTGATGAAAAACTGTTTTTT
d_call: TRBD2; j_call: TRBJ2-7; v_call: TRBV11-2; clone_size: -; cdr3_aa: CASSLVSGSYHEQYF; cdr3_nt: TGTGCCAGCAGCTTAGTTAGCGGGAGTTATCACGAGCAGTACTTC
d_call: -; j_call: TRBJ1-2; v_call: TRBV29-1; clone_size: -; cdr3_aa: CSVGEGLYGYTF; cdr3_nt: TGCAGCGTTGGGGAGGGACTTTATGGCTACACCTTC
d_call: TRBD1; j_call: TRBJ1-5; v_call: TRBV6-5; clone_size: -; cdr3_aa: CASSVDRAMTQPQHF; cdr3_nt: TGTGCCAGCAGCGTCGACAGGGCGATGACTCAGCCCCAGCATTTT
d_call: -; j_call: TRBJ2-1; v_call: TRBV21-1; clone_size: -; cdr3_aa: CASRTGTGLNEQFF; cdr3_nt: TGTGCCAGCAGGACCGGGACAGGGCTTAATGAGCAGTTCTTC
d_call: -; j_call: TRBJ1-2; v_call: TRBV6-1; clone_size: -; cdr3_aa: CASSTELANYGYTF; cdr3_nt: TGTGCCAGCAGCACAGAGTTAGCTAACTATGGCTACACCTTC
d_call: TRBD2; j_call: TRBJ2-5; v_call: TRBV9; clone_size: -; cdr3_aa: CASSVGLAGGHETQYF; cdr3_nt: TGTGCCAGCAGCGTAGGGCTAGCGGGGGGGCACGAGACCCAGTACTTC
d_call: -; j_call: TRBJ2-7; v_call: TRBV29-1; clone_size: -; cdr3_aa: CSVVFARAEQYF; cdr3_nt: TGCAGCGTTGTTTTCGCTCGCGCCGAGCAGTACTTC
d_call: TRBD2; j_call: TRBJ2-1; v_call: TRBV7-9; clone_size: -; cdr3_aa: CASSPKPGLAGTQWDEQFF; cdr3_nt: TGTGCCAGCAGCCCGAAACCGGGACTAGCGGGAACCCAGTGGGATGAGCAGTTCTTC
d_call: -; j_call: TRBJ1-5; v_call: TRBV5-4; clone_size: -; cdr3_aa: CASSLDNNQPQHF; cdr3_nt: TGTGCCAGCAGCTTGGACAACAATCAGCCCCAGCATTTT
d_call: -; j_call: TRBJ1-1; v_call: TRBV29-1; clone_size: -; cdr3_aa: CSVSRENTEAFF; cdr3_nt: TGCAGCGTCTCCAGGGAGAACACTGAAGCTTTCTTT
d_call: TRBD2; j_call: TRBJ2-1; v_call: TRBV11-2; clone_size: -; cdr3_aa: CASSLTSGPNEQFF; cdr3_nt: TGTGCCAGCAGCTTGACTAGCGGGCCCAATGAGCAGTTCTTC
d_call: TRBD1; j_call: TRBJ2-7; v_call: TRBV7-9; clone_size: -; cdr3_aa: CASSLTGIGNEQYF; cdr3_nt: TGTGCCAGCAGCCTGACAGGGATCGGGAACGAGCAGTACTTC
d_call: -; j_call: TRBJ1-5; v_call: TRBV28; clone_size: -; cdr3_aa: CASSLAFYWSNQPQHF; cdr3_nt: TGTGCCAGCAGTTTGGCATTTTATTGGAGCAATCAGCCCCAGCATTTT
d_call: -; j_call: TRBJ1-2; v_call: TRBV19; clone_size: -; cdr3_aa: CASSSYYYGYTF; cdr3_nt: TGTGCCAGTTCCAGTTACTATTATGGCTACACCTTC
d_call: -; j_call: TRBJ1-2; v_call: TRBV7-9; clone_size: -; cdr3_aa: CASSGRDIFYGYTF; cdr3_nt: TGTGCCAGCAGCGGCCGGGACATATTTTATGGCTACACCTTC
d_call: -; j_call: TRBJ1-3; v_call: TRBV5-1; clone_size: -; cdr3_aa: CASSPNGQSSGNTIYF; cdr3_nt: TGCGCCAGCAGCCCGAACGGACAATCCTCTGGAAACACCATATATTTT
d_call: -; j_call: TRBJ2-7; v_call: TRBV29-1; clone_size: -; cdr3_aa: CSVEEGLGEVQYF; cdr3_nt: TGCAGCGTTGAAGAGGGCCTAGGGGAGGTGCAGTACTTC
d_call: -; j_call: TRBJ2-2; v_call: TRBV7-6; clone_size: -; cdr3_aa: CASSLAAGLMPGELFF; cdr3_nt: TGTGCCAGCAGCTTAGCAGCAGGGTTAATGCCCGGGGAGCTGTTTTTT
d_call: TRBD1; j_call: TRBJ1-2; v_call: TRBV7-6; clone_size: -; cdr3_aa: CASSLGPGTDGYTF; cdr3_nt: TGTGCCAGCAGCTTAGGGCCCGGGACAGATGGCTACACCTTC
d_call: -; j_call: TRBJ1-5; v_call: TRBV15; clone_size: -; cdr3_aa: CATSRGVTVQGNQPQHF; cdr3_nt: TGTGCCACCAGCAGAGGCGTGACAGTCCAAGGCAATCAGCCCCAGCATTTT
d_call: -; j_call: TRBJ1-4; v_call: TRBV28; clone_size: once; cdr3_aa: CASSAVATNEKLFF; cdr3_nt: TGTGCCAGCAGTGCGGTTGCAACTAATGAAAAACTGTTTTTT
d_call: -; j_call: TRBJ2-4; v_call: TRBV6-1; clone_size: -; cdr3_aa: CASSVGAFGKNIQYF; cdr3_nt: TGTGCCAGCAGTGTGGGGGCATTCGGCAAAAACATTCAGTACTTC